This T cell receptor beta chain derives from a study of T-cell reconstitution after alpha-beta-depleted transplantation in children. V lost 0 bases to trimming and J lost 0 bases, with 12 bases between them. The CDR3 is made up of 17 amino acids. Germline-derived CDR1 and CDR2 are LNHNV and YYDKDF (reference sequence). Researchers prepared the TCRbeta library using unique molecular identifiers, the study reports. TCRdb re-derived calls from the PCR reads in MiXCR, one entry per CDR3 protein. The table includes about 300,000 distinct CDR3 sequences, just over 7.5% detected once. Broader study findings: It was surviving recipient T cells and thymic progenitors that gave some patients high TCRbeta diversity at day 60. Most T-cell counts and diversity one year after the transplant came from T cells that were newly produced. The study reportedly traced alpha-beta T cells about two months after transplant to several hundred expanded graft clones.

This clonotype has at least ten counts. The target antigen is unknown. Sequenced material: peripheral blood, taken 360 days after TCRalphabeta/CD19-depleted stem cell transplant. The receptor's source is a female patient younger than 10 who had a stem cell transplant for Fanconi anemia, so the T cells may come from the graft donor. This chain links TRBV15 with TRBJ2-1; weak D call: TRBD2 (5 bases). CDR3 region: CATSRDFGESSYNEQFF. The CDR3 DNA is TGTGCCACCAGCAGAGATTTCGGGGAAAGCTCCTACAATGAGCAGTTCTTC.